Listed here are 5 T cell receptor beta chains from one sample, sequenced in a study of cytomegalovirus exposure and HLA in healthy donors. Primers for the PCR totalled 60 Vbeta and 13 Jbeta. Clones were read by immunoSEQ multiplex PCR, and TCRdb kept only the in-frame ones, dropping some. The table lists 90,000 to 150,000 clones, 77% of them singletons, with around 3.5% in the top ten. Sequenced input: PBMCs. The receptors derive from a human donor in good health.

This clone occurred a few times. This chain joins TRBV19 and TRBJ1-1; 7 nucleotides agree with TRBD1. The V and J ends lost 1 base and 4 bases, in that order; junction bases with no gene match: 3. CDR3 length equals 14 residues. Germline lookup yields CDR1 LNHDA and CDR2 SQIVND (reference sequence). The CDR3 DNA reads TGTGCCAGTAGTATAGTCAACAGGGGCACTGAAGCTTTCTTT. Protein sequence: CASSIVNRGTEAFF.

This chain links TRBV19 with TRBJ2-5; 7 nucleotides agree with TRBD2. Germline assignment: CDR1 LNHDA and CDR2 SQIVND (reference sequence). CDR3 length: 15 residues. Trimming removed 4 bases from V and 2 bases from J; junction bases left unmatched: 7. In nucleotides, the CDR3 is TGTGCCAGTAGTACGCCGGGAGGCCGGCAAGAGACCCAGTACTTC. Encoded protein: CASSTPGGRQETQYF.

Here the CDR3 reads CASSLWDRPYEQYF. The CDR3 nucleotides are TGTGCCAGCAGTTTATGGGACAGGCCCTACGAGCAGTACTTC. The chain uses TRBV27 and TRBJ2-7; TRBD1 matches at 8 bases. The CDR3 is 14 amino acids. V lost 1 base, J lost 2 bases, and 1 base stayed unmatched. The germline gives CDR1 MNHEY, CDR2 SMNVEV (reference sequence).

This chain connects TRBV19 to TRBJ1-4; TRBD1 might be the D (6 bases). Germline CDR1 LNHDA, CDR2 SQIVND (reference sequence). With 6 bases removed from V and 8 bases from J, the gap between germline ends came to 19 bases. The CDR3 extends over 15 amino acids. This CDR3 reads CASRQQGGTREKLFF. The CDR3 region has the DNA TGTGCCAGTAGACAACAGGGAGGGACTAGGGAAAAACTGTTTTTT.

This chain uses TRBV29-1 with TRBJ2-5; 8 bases align to TRBD2. The CDR3 length is 15 residues. With 3 bases clipped from V and 5 bases from J, the junction kept 11 bases outside the gene matches. Germline V CDR1 and CDR2: SQVTM, ANQGSEA. CDR3 region: CSVDGLAGPRETQYF. DNA for the CDR3: TGCAGCGTTGATGGGCTAGCGGGTCCCCGGGAGACCCAGTACTTC.